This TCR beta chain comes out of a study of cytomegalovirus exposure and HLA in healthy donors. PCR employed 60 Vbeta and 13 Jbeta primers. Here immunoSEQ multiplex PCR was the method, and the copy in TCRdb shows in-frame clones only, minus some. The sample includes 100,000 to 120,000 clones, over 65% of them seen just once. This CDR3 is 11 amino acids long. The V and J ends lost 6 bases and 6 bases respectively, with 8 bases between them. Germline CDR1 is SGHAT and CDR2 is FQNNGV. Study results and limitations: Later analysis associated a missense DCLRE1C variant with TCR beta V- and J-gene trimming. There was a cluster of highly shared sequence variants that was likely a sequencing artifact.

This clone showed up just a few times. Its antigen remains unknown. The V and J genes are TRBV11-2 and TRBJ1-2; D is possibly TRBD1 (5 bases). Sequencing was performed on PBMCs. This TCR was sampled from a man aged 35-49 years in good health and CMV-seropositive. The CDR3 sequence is CASRAGDGYTF. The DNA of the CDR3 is TGTGCCAGCAGGGCGGGGGATGGCTACACCTTC. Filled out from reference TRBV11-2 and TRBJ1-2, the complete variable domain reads EAGVAQSPRYKIIEKRQSVAFWCNPISGHATLYWYQQILGQGPKLLIQFQNNGVVDDSQLPKDRFSAERLKGVDSTLKIQPAKLEDSAVYLCASRAGDGYTFGSGTRLTVV.